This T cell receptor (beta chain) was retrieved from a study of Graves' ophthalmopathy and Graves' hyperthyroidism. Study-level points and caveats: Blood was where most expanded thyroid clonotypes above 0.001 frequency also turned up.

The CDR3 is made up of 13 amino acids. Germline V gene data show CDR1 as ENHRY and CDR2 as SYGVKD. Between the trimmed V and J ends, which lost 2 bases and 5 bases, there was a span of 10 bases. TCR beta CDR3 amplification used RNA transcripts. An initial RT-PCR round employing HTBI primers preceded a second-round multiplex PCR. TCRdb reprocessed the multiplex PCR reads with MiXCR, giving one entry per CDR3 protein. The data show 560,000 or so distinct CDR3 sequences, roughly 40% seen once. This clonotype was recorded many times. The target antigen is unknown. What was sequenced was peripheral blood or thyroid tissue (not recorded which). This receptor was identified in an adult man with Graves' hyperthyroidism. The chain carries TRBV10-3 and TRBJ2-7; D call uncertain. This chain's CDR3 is CAISETNPNEQYF. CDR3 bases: TGTGCCATCAGTGAGACTAACCCGAACGAGCAGTACTTC.